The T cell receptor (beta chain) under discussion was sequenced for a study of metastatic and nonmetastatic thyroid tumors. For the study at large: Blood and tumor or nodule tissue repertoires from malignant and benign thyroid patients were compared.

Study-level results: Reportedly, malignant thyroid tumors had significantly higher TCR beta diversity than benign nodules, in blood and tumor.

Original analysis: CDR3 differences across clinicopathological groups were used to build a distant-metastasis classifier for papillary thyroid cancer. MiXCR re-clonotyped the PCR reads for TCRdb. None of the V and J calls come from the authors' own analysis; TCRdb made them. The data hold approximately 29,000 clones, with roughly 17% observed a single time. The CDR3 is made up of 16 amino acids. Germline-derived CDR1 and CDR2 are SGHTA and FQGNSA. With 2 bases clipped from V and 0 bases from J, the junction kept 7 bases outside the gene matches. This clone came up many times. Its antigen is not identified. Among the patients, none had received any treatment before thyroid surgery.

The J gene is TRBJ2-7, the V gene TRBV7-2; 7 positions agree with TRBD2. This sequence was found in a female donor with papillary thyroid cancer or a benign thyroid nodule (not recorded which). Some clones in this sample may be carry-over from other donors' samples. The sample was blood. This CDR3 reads CASSLSPGTISYEQYF. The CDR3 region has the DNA TGTGCCAGCAGCTTAAGCCCCGGGACTATCTCCTACGAGCAGTACTTC.